The clone carrying this TCR beta chain occurred many times. As yet, its antigen is unknown. This sample was included in a study of blood T cells in healthy people across ages. Study information: T cells yielded about one barcoded beta molecule per two cells through template switching. General study points: Expanded clonotype changes were possibly confounded by unknown donor CMV status.

A second PCR, run for about 7 to 11 cycles, used a sample-barcoded 5' primer plus a J-beta primer mix. TCRdb fed the 5' RACE reads into MiXCR, producing one record per CDR3 protein. The sample contains 590,000 or so distinct CDR3 sequences, about 30% of which appear only once. Every donor contributed ten milliliters of peripheral blood by blood draw. Germline loops: CDR1 SGHRS, CDR2 YFSETQ. The V end lost 6 bases, the J end lost 0 bases, and 11 bases lay between the germline ends. The CDR3 runs 14 residues. J is TRBJ2-3 and V is TRBV5-1; tentative D call: TRBD1 (6 bases). This TCR was recovered from a woman of 80 years or more in good health. The sequenced material came from blood. The chain's CDR3 is CASNRVGSTDTQYF. In DNA form, the CDR3 reads TGCGCCAGCAACAGGGTTGGTAGCACAGATACGCAGTATTTT.